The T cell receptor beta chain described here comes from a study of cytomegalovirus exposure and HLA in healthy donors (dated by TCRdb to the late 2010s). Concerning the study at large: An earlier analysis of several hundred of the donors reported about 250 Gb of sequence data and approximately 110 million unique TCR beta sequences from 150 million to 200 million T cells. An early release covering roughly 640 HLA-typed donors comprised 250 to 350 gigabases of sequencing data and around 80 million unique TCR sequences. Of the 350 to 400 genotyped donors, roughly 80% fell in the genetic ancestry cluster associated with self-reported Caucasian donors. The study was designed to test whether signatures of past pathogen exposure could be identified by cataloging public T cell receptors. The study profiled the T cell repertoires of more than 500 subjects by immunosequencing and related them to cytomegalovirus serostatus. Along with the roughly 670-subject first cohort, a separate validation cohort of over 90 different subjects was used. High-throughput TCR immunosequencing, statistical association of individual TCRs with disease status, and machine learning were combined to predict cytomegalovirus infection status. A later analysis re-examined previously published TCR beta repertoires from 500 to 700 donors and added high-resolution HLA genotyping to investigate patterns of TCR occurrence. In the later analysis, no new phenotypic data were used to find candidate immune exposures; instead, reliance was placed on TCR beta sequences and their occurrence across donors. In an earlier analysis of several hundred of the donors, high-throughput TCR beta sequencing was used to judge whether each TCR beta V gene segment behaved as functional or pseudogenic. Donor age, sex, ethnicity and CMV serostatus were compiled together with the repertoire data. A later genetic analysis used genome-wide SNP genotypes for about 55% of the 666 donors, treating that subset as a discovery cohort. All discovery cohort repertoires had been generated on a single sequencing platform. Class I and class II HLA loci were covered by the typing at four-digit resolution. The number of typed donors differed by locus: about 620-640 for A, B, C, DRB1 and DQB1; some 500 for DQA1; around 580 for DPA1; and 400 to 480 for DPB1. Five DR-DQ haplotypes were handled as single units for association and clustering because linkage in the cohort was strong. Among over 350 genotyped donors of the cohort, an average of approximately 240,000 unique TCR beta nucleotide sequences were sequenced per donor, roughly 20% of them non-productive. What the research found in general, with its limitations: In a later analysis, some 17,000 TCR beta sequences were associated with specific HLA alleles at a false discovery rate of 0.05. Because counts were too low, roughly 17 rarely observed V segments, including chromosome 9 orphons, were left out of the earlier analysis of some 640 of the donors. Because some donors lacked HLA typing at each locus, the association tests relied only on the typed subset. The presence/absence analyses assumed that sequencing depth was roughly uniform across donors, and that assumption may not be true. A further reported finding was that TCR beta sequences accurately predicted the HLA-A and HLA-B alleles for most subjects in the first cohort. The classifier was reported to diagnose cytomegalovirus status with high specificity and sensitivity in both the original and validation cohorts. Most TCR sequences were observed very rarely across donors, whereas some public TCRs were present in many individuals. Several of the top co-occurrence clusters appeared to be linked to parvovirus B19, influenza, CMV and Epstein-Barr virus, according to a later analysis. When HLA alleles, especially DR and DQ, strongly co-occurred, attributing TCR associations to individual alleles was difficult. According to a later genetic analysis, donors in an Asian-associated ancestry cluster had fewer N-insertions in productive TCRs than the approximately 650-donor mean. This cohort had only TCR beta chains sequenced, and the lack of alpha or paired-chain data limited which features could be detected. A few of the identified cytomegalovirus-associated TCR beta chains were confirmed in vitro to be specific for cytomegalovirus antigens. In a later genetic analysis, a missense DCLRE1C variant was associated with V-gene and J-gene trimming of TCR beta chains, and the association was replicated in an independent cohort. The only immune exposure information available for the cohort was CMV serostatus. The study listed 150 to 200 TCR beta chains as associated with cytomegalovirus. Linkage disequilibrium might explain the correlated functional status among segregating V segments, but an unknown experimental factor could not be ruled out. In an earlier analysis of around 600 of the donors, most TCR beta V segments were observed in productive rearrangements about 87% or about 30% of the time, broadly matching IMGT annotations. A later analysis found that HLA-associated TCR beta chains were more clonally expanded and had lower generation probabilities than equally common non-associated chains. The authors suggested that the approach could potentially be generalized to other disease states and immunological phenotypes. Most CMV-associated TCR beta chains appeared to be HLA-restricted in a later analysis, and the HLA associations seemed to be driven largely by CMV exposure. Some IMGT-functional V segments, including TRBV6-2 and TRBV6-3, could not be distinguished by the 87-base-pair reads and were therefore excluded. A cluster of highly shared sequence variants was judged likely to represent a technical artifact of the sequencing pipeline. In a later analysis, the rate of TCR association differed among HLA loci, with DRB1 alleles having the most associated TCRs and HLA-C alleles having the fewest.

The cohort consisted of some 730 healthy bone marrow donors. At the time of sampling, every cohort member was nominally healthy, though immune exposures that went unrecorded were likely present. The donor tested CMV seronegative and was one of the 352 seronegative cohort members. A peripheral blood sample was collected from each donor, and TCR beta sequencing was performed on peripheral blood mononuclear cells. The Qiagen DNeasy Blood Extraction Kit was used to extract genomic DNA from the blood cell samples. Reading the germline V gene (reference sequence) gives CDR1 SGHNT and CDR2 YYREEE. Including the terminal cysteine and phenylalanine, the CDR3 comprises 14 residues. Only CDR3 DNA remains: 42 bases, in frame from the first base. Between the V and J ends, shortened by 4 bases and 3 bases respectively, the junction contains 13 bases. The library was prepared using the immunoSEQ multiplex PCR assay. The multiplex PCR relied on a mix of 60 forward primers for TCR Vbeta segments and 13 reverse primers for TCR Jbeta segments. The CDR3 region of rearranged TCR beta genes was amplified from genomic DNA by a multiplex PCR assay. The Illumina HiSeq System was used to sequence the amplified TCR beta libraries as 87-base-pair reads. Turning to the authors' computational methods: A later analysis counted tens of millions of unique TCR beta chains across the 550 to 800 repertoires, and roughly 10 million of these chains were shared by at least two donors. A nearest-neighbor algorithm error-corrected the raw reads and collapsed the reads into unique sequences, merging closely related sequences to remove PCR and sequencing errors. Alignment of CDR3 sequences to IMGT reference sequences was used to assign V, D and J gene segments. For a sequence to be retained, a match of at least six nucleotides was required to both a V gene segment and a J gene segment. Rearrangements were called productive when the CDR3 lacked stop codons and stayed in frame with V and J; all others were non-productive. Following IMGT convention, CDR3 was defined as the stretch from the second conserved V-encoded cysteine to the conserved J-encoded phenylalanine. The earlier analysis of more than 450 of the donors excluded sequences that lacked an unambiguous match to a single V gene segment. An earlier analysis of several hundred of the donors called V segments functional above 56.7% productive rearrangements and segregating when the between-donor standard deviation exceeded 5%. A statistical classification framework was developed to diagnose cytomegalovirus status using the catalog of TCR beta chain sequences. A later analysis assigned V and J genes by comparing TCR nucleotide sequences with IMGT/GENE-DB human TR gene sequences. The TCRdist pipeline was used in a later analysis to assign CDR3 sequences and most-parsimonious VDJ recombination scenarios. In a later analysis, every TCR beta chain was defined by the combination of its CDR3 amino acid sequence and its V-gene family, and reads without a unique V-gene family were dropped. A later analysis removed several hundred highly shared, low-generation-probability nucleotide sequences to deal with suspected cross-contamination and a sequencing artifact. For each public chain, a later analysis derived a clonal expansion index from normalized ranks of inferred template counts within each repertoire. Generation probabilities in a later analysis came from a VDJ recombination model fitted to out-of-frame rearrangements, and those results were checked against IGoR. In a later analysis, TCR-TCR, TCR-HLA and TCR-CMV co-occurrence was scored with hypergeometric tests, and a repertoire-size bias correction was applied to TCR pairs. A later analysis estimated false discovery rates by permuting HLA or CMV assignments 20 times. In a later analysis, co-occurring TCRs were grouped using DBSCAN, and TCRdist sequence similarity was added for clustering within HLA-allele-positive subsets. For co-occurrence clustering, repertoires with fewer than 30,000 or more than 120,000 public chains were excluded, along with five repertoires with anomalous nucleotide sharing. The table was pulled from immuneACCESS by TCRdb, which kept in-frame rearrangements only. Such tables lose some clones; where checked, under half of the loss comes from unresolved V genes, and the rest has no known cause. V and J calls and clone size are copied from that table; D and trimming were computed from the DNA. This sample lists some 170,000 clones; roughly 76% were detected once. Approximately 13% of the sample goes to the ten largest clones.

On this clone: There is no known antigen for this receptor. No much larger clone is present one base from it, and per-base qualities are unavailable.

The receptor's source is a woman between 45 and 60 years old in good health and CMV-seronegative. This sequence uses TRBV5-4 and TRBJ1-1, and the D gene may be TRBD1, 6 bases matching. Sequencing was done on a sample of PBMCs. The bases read TGTGCCAGCAGCCCTACAGGGAGAGACACTGAAGCTTTCTTT. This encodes CASSPTGRDTEAFF. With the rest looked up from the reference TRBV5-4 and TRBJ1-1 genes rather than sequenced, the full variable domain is ETGVTQSPTHLIKTRGQQVTLRCSSQSGHNTVSWYQQALGQGPQFIFQYYREEENGRGNFPPRFSGLQFPNYSSELNVNALELDDSALYLCASSPTGRDTEAFFGQGTRLTVV.